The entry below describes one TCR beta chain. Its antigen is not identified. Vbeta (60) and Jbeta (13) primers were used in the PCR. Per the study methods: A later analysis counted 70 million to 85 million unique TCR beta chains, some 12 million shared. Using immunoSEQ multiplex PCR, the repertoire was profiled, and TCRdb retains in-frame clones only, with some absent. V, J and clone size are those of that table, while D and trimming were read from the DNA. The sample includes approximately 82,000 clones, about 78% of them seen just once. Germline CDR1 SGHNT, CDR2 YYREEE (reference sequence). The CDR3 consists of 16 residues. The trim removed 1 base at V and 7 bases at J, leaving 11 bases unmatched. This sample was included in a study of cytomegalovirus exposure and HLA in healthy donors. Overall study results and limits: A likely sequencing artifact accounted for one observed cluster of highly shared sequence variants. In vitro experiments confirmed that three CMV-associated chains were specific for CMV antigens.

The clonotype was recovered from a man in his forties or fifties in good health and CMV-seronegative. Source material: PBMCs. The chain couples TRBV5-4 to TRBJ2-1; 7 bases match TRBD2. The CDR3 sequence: CASSLLFLAETNEQFF. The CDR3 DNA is TGTGCCAGCAGCTTGTTGTTCCTAGCGGAGACGAATGAGCAGTTCTTC.